The clone carrying this TCR beta chain was detected ten times or more. As yet, its antigen is unknown. Study-wide points: The TCR gene usage of tumor memory CD4+ T cells clustered together with blood and lymph node memory CD4+ cells and with lymph node naive CD4+ cells.

TCRdb re-called the 5' RACE reads through MiXCR, storing one row per CDR3 protein. The sample lists 9,500 to 10,000 distinct CDR3 sequences, about 14% seen once, with less than 4% in the top ten. The length of the CDR3 is 15 residues. Germline CDR1 is SGHRS and CDR2 is YFSETQ. The J segment lost 2 bases and the V segment lost 4 bases, leaving 7 bases of the junction unmatched. Cells sorted as Tregs were CD4+, CD25+ and CD127-/low. The J gene is TRBJ1-1, the V gene TRBV5-1; 8 bases are a match to TRBD1. The sequenced sample consisted of Tregs sorted from blood. The clonotype was recovered from a female donor with breast cancer. The CDR3 sequence: CASSQGTGSNTEAFF. The CDR3 region has the DNA TGCGCCAGCAGCCAAGGGACAGGCTCCAACACTGAAGCTTTCTTT. Together with reference TRBV5-1 and TRBJ1-1, the CDR3 gives the full variable domain: KAGVTQTPRYLIKTRGQQVTLSCSPISGHRSVSWYQQTPGQGLQFLFEYFSETQRNKGNFPGRFSGRQFSNSRSEMNVSTLELGDSALYLCASSQGTGSNTEAFFGQGTRLTVV.